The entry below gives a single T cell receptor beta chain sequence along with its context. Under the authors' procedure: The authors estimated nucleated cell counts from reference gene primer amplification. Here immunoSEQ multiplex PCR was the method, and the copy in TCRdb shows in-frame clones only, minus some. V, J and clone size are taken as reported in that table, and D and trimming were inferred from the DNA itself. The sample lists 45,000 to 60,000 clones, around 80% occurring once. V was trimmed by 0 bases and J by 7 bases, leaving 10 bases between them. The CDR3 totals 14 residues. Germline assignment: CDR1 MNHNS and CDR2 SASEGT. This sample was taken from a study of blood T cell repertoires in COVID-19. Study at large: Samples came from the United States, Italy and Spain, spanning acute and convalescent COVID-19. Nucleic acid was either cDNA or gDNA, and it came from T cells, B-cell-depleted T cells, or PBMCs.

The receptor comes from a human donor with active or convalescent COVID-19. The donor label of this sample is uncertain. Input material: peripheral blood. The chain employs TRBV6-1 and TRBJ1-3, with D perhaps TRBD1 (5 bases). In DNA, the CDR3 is TGTGCCAGCAGTGAAGCGCCAGGGTGGAACACCATATATTTT. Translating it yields CASSEAPGWNTIYF.